This TCR beta chain derives from a study of metastatic and nonmetastatic thyroid tumors. The wider study: Across peripheral blood and tumor or nodule tissue samples taken from malignant and benign thyroid patients, the repertoires were compared with one another.

The trim removed 6 bases at V and 1 base at J, leaving 7 bases unmatched. CDR1 and CDR2 (germline): MNHNS, SASEGT. The CDR3 runs 15 residues. This clone was observed a few times. As processed by the authors: In papillary thyroid cancer, a distant-metastasis classifier was built using CDR3 differences across clinicopathological groups. TCRdb reassembled clones from the PCR reads with MiXCR. The V and J calls, along with clone size, are taken from TCRdb and not from the paper's own processing. The top ten hold over 20% of the sample, which has about 30,000 clones, 3.5% to 4.5% seen once. Every patient was untreated before thyroid surgery.

The TCR comes from a female donor with papillary thyroid cancer or a benign thyroid nodule (not recorded which). Some clones in this sample may be carry-over from other donors' samples. The chain links TRBV6-1 to TRBJ1-1; 8 positions agree with TRBD1. Sequencing was performed on blood. CDR3 coding DNA: TGTGCCAGCAGAGGACAGGGATTTGGGAACACTGAAGCTTTCTTT. Translating gives CASRGQGFGNTEAFF.